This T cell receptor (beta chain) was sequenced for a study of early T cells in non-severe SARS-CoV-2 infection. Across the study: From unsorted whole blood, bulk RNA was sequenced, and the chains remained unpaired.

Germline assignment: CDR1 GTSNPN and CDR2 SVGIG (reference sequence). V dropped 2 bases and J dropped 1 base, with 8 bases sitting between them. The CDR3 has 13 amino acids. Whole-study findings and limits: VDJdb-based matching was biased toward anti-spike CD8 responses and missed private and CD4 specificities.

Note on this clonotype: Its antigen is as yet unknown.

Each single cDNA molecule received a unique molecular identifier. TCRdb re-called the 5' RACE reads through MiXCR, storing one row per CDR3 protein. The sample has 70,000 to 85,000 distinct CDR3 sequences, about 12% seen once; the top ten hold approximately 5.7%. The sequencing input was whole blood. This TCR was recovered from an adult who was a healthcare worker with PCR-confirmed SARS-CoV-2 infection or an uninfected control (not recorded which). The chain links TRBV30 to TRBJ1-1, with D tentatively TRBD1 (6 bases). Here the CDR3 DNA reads TGTGCCTGGAGTCCGGACAGGAACACTGAAGCTTTCTTT. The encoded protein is CAWSPDRNTEAFF.